A selection of T cell receptor beta chains follows, all from one sample in a study of cytomegalovirus exposure and HLA in healthy donors. Repertoires were generated with immunoSEQ multiplex PCR, while TCRdb's copy carries only in-frame clones and drops some. The sample includes 25,000 to 40,000 clones, 35% to 55% of them seen just once. The sequencing input was PBMCs. The receptors originated from a woman aged 45-60 years in good health and CMV-seronegative. The CDR3 runs from the conserved cysteine through the conserved F or W. A D gene is named only where the DNA matches it firmly. Only part of the rows carry a size: once, few, many, or a class if the clone is expanded.

d_call j_call clone_size v_call cdr3_aa cdr3_nt
- TRBJ1-6 - TRBV10-3 CAIRGDGISPLHF TGTGCCATCCGGGGGGACGGAATTTCACCCCTCCACTTT
- TRBJ2-2 - TRBV29-1 CSVAFTGELFF TGCAGCGTTGCCTTCACCGGGGAGCTGTTTTTT
TRBD1 TRBJ2-5 - TRBV5-4 CASSLETGIQETQYF TGTGCCAGCAGCTTGGAGACAGGGATCCAAGAGACCCAGTACTTC
- TRBJ2-7 few TRBV27 CASRPLTELETYEQYF TGTGCCAGCAGACCTTTGACAGAATTAGAAACATACGAGCAGTACTTC
- TRBJ2-5 - TRBV6-1 CATCQGFGQETQYF TGTGCCACCTGCCAAGGTTTTGGCCAAGAGACTCAGTACTTC
- TRBJ2-1 - TRBV5-6 CASSLAGGPDNEQFF TGTGCCAGCAGCTTGGCCGGAGGGCCCGACAATGAGCAGTTCTTC
TRBD2 TRBJ2-5 - TRBV15 CATSRGVGREGETQYF TGTGCCACCAGCAGAGGGGTGGGGCGGGAGGGGGAGACCCAGTACTTC
- TRBJ1-5 few TRBV7-6 CASSFHTGIYFNQPQHF TGTGCCAGCAGCTTCCACACAGGGATCTACTTCAATCAGCCCCAGCATTTT
TRBD1 TRBJ1-2 - TRBV9 CASSVEAGGISGYTF TGTGCCAGCAGCGTAGAGGCAGGGGGAATCAGTGGCTACACCTTC
TRBD1 TRBJ2-7 - TRBV5-4 CASSLGDRSYEQYF TGTGCCAGCAGCTTGGGGGACAGGTCCTACGAGCAGTACTTC
- TRBJ1-1 - TRBV20-1 CSASTGTEAFF TGCAGTGCTAGTACTGGCACTGAAGCTTTCTTT